This T cell receptor (beta chain) is from a study of blood T cell repertoires in COVID-19. Looking at the study overall: Samples of COVID-19 (acute and convalescent) were obtained from the United States, Italy and Spain. T cells, B-cell-depleted T cells, or PBMCs provided the cDNA or gDNA that served as material.

Recruited during active infection, patients (from Seattle) were subsequently followed longitudinally. Original processing notes: Nucleated cell number was recorded as an estimate derived from reference gene primer amplification. Produced via immunoSEQ multiplex PCR; TCRdb's table is partial and in-frame only. That table furnishes V, J and clone size, whereas the DNA furnished D and trimming. The repertoire consists of approximately 500,000 clones, with about 91% occurring once and the leading ten covering approximately 0.9%. The origin of this receptor is a young man with COVID-19, enrolled during active disease. The sample was peripheral blood.

CDR3 coding DNA: TGTGCCATCCAGCCAGGGGGCTCAGGGGCCAACGTCCTGACTTTC. Protein product: CAIQPGGSGANVLTF. The rearrangement joins TRBV28 to TRBJ2-6, with 8 bases matching TRBD1. CDR3 length: 15 residues. Germline-derived CDR1 and CDR2 are MDHEN and SYDVKM. Trimming took 10 bases from V and 4 from J; bases not matched to a gene: 9.